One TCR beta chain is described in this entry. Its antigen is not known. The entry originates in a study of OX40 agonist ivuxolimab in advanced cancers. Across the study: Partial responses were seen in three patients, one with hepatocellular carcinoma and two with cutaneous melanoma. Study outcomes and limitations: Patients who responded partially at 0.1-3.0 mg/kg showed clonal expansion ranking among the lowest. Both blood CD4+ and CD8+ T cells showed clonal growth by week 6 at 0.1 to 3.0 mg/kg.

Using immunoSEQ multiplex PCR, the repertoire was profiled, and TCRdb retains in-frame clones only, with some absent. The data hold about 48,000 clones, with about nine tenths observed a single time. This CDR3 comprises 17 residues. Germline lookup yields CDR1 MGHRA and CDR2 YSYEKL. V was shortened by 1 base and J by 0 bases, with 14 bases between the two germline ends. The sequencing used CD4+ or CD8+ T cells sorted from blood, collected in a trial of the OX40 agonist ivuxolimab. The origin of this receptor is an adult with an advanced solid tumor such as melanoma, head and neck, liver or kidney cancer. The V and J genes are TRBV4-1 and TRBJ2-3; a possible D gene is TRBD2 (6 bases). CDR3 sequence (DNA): TGCGCCAGCAGCCAAGGTAACTGGCTAGCGAGCACAGATACGCAGTATTTT. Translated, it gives CASSQGNWLASTDTQYF.